Listed here are 23 T cell receptor beta chains from one sample, sequenced in a study of T cells in Graves' hyperthyroidism and ophthalmopathy. RNA transcripts were the template for amplifying TCR beta CDR3 regions. When the TCR CDR3 underwent first-round RT-PCR, the HTBI primer set was used. TCRdb re-derived calls from the multiplex PCR reads in MiXCR, one entry per CDR3 protein. The table lists a few hundred thousand distinct CDR3 sequences, roughly 13% of them singletons. The sequencing sample was made of blood. The origin of the receptors is a middle-aged woman with Graves' ophthalmopathy.

In this sample, this clonotype turned up many times. J is TRBJ2-7 and V is TRBV19, with D perhaps TRBD2 (6 bases). The CDR3 covers 14 residues. Germline V gene data show CDR1 as LNHDA and CDR2 as SQIVND (reference sequence). Trimming cost V 1 base and J 4 bases, with 11 bases left between them. The CDR3 region has the DNA TGTGCCAGTAGTATAGGGGCAGGGAGGTACGAGCAGTACTTC. It yields the protein CASSIGAGRYEQYF.

In this sample, this clonotype turned up a few times. CDR3 in DNA: TGTGCCAGCAGAACAGGTTCCTCTGGGGCCAACGTCCTGACTTTC. Protein product: CASRTGSSGANVLTF. The V gene is TRBV6-1, the J gene TRBJ2-6; the D gene is possibly TRBD1 (5 bases). From germline, CDR1 is MNHNS and CDR2 SASEGT. The CDR3 runs to 15 residues. Trimming shortened V by 6 bases and J by 0 bases, and 9 bases separated the two germline ends.

This clonotype appeared many times. V usage is TRBV2 and J usage is TRBJ1-6; D not resolved. Trimming shortened V by 3 bases and J by 7 bases, and 7 bases separated the two germline ends. Germline loops: CDR1 SNHLY, CDR2 FYNNEI. The CDR3 is 13 amino acids. The CDR3 bases are TGTGCCAGCAGTGACGCCAGGAATTCACCCCTCCACTTT. Its protein product is CASSDARNSPLHF.

This clonotype was counted at least ten times. The chain joins TRBV6-5 to TRBJ2-1; the match to TRBD1 covers 9 bases. The junction had 9 bases not matched to a gene; V was cut back by 0 bases and J by 9 bases. Germline CDR1 and CDR2: MNHEY and SVGAGI. This CDR3 is 16 amino acids long. The CDR3 DNA is TGTGCCAGCAGTTACTCCTGGACAGGGGTTCTACTTGAGCAGTTCTTC. Its translation: CASSYSWTGVLLEQFF.

The sample holds a few counts of this clonotype. The chain combines TRBV14 with TRBJ2-3; perhaps D is TRBD1 or TRBD2 (5 bases each). V lost 4 bases and J lost 7, with 18 bases in between. The CDR3 extends over 15 amino acids. Germline CDR1 and CDR2: SGHDN and FVKESK. The CDR3 spells CASSRSLGTQYTQYF. The CDR3 bases are TGTGCCAGCAGCCGATCACTAGGGACCCAGTATACGCAGTATTTT.

The V gene is TRBV6-1, the J gene TRBJ2-3, with no clear D. The CDR3 length is 14 residues. Germline V gene sequence: CDR1 MNHNS, CDR2 SASEGT. V dropped 5 bases and J dropped 1 base, with 10 bases sitting between them. CDR3 residues: CASSWVSGTDTQYF. CDR3 in DNA: TGTGCCAGCAGTTGGGTGTCTGGCACAGATACGCAGTATTTT.

The chain combines TRBV5-1 with TRBJ2-2; 8 nucleotides line up with TRBD1. Trimming at V came to 2 bases and at J to 9 bases, leaving 9 bases not matched to a gene. The CDR3 loop spans 15 amino acids. The germline V gene has CDR1 SGHRS and CDR2 YFSETQ. CDR3 in DNA: TGCGCCAGCAGCTTCTTCGGCAGGGGGCTGCGGGAGCTGTTTTTT. It codes for CASSFFGRGLRELFF.

V gene TRBV6-1 combines with J gene TRBJ1-5; no clear D gene. This CDR3 comprises 15 residues. The V gene's germline CDR1 is MNHNS and CDR2 SASEGT. With 3 bases removed from V and 0 bases from J, the gap between germline ends came to 9 bases. In DNA form, the CDR3 reads TGTGCCAGCAGTGACAGGCTAGATAGCAATCAGCCCCAGCATTTT. This translates into CASSDRLDSNQPQHF.

The table lists this clonotype with many counts. The genes are TRBV27 and TRBJ1-4, with TRBD1 matching 7 bases. CDR1 MNHEY and CDR2 SMNVEV come from the germline V gene (reference sequence). V dropped 6 bases and J dropped 4; count of bases not matched to a gene: 8. The CDR3 consists of 15 residues. The CDR3: CASSEQGTLNEKLFF. CDR3 in DNA: TGTGCCAGCAGCGAACAGGGGACGCTTAATGAAAAACTGTTTTTT.

The chain has TRBV5-5 and TRBJ2-5, with TRBD2 matching over 13 bases. Per germline, CDR1 SGHKS and CDR2 YYEKEE (reference sequence). Unmatched junction bases numbered 6, after V lost 4 bases and J lost 3 bases. This CDR3 has 16 amino acids. CDR3 sequence: CASSQTSGGDEETQYF. CDR3 nucleotides: TGTGCCAGCAGCCAAACTAGCGGGGGGGACGAAGAGACCCAGTACTTC.

This clonotype came up a few times. The chain couples TRBV7-2 to TRBJ1-1; maybe TRBD1 (5 bases). V was shortened by 0 bases and J by 9 bases, with 11 bases between the two germline ends. The length of the CDR3 is 13 residues. Germline CDR1 and CDR2: SGHTA and FQGNSA. The CDR3 loop is CASSLAGAGKAFF. The DNA for the CDR3 is TGTGCCAGCAGCTTAGCTGGGGCAGGGAAAGCTTTCTTT. Full variable domain (missing parts from reference TRBV7-2 and TRBJ1-1): GAGVSQSPSNKVTEKGKDVELRCDPISGHTALYWYRQSLGQGLEFLIYFQGNSAPDKSGLPSDRFSAERTGGSVSTLTIQRTQQEDSAVYLCASSLAGAGKAFFGQGTRLTVV.

This clonotype was found many times. The V call is TRBV7-9, the J call TRBJ1-2; unclear D gene. The CDR3 contains 15 residues. Trimming removed 5 bases from V and 6 bases from J, with 19 bases in between. CDR1 is SEHNR and CDR2 is FQNEAQ in the germline V gene (reference sequence). The CDR3 here is CASSPPTLSIDGYTF. In DNA, the CDR3 is TGTGCCAGCAGCCCACCAACGCTTTCTATCGATGGCTACACCTTC.

This clonotype was detected once. This chain connects TRBV7-9 to TRBJ2-5; D unclear. CDR3 length equals 12 residues. Germline lookup yields CDR1 SEHNR and CDR2 FQNEAQ (reference sequence). V dropped 7 bases and J dropped 4 bases, with 10 bases sitting between them. The CDR3 coding sequence is TGTGCCAGCACCTTCGGTCTAGAGACCCAGTACTTC. This encodes CASTFGLETQYF. The full variable domain, completed using reference TRBV7-9 and TRBJ2-5, is DTGVSQNPRHKITKRGQNVTFRCDPISEHNRLYWYRQTLGQGPEFLTYFQNEAQLEKSRLLSDRFSAERPKGSFSTLEIQRTEQGDSAMYLCASTFGLETQYFGPGTRLLVL.

This clonotype has ten or more counts. The chain combines TRBV29-1 with TRBJ2-2; D is ambiguous. Germline V CDR1 and CDR2: SQVTM, ANQGSEA. The CDR3 extends over 11 amino acids. V was pared by 5 bases and J by 7 bases, with 8 bases between. CDR3 sequence: CSVLGHGELFF. In nucleotides, the CDR3 is TGCAGCGTTCTAGGTCACGGGGAGCTGTTTTTT.

In the case of this clonotype: The junction departs from germline at one end; a sequencing error may be responsible. J is TRBJ2-2 and V is TRBV28, with D perhaps matching TRBD2 (6 bases). Germline CDR1 MDHEN, CDR2 SYDVKM. This CDR3 comprises 14 residues. CDR3 sequence (DNA): TGTGTCAGCAGCCCGGGTGGCGGGACGGGGGAGCTGTTTTTT. It translates to CVSSPGGGTGELFF.

This clonotype appeared many times. The chain combines TRBV20-1 with TRBJ2-1, with 11 bases aligning to TRBD2. Unmatched junction bases numbered 4, after V lost 5 bases and J lost 7 bases. CDR1 and CDR2 from the germline V gene are DFQATT and SNEGSKA (reference sequence). The CDR3 contains 13 residues. The CDR3 nucleotides read TGCAGTGCTCCCCGACTAGCGGGGAATGAGCAGTTCTTC. The encoded protein is CSAPRLAGNEQFF.

This clonotype was recorded many times. This rearrangement joins TRBV7-2 to TRBJ1-5, with D perhaps matching TRBD1 (5 bases). The CDR3 consists of 14 residues. The V end was cut by 3 bases, the J end by 10 bases, with 16 bases between. Germline V gives CDR1 SGHTA, CDR2 FQGNSA. As DNA, the CDR3 is TGTGCCAGCAGCTTCCCTGGGGGGAGTATACCCCAGCATTTT. Amino acids: CASSFPGGSIPQHF.

This clonotype occurred many times. The V gene is TRBV2, the J gene TRBJ1-2; 7 nucleotides line up with TRBD1. This CDR3 is built from 16 residues. Germline trimming cut 2 bases from V and 3 bases from J; bases unmatched to any gene: 9. CDR1 is SNHLY, CDR2 FYNNEI, per germline. The CDR3 DNA reads as TGTGCCAGCAGTGAAAAAATTCAGGGGGTCGACTATGGCTACACCTTC. Protein product: CASSEKIQGVDYGYTF.

This clonotype was counted many times. The chain couples TRBV12-5 to TRBJ1-1; maybe TRBD1 (6 bases). V was trimmed by 1 base and J by 7 bases, leaving 10 bases between them. Looked up from germline, CDR1 is LGHNT and CDR2 is FRNRAP. The CDR3 totals 13 residues. CDR3 amino acids: CASGLGQVSEAFF. Here the CDR3 DNA reads TGTGCTAGTGGTTTGGGACAGGTTAGTGAAGCTTTCTTT.

Comments on this clonotype: Its ends do not fully match the called genes, so a read error is possible. This sequence joins TRBV2 and TRBJ1-2; D remains unclear. Germline values: CDR1 SNHLY, CDR2 FYNNEI. This CDR3 region has 9 residues. CDR3 residues: CARDPPPSF. The CDR3 region has the DNA TGTGCCAGAGACCCACCCCCGAGCTTC.

In its sample, this clonotype was seen many times. One junction end disagrees with the germline gene, perhaps due to a read error. This chain joins TRBV27 and TRBJ1-5; possibly TRBD1 for D (6 bases). Germline-derived CDR1 and CDR2 are MNHEY and SMNVEV (reference sequence). The CDR3 totals 15 residues. The chain's CDR3 is CASSLDSYSNQPQHF. DNA of the CDR3: TGCGCCAGCAGCTTGGACAGTTATAGCAATCAGCCCCAGCATTTT.

The chain carries TRBV3-1 and TRBJ2-1; D unclear. CDR1 is LGHDT, CDR2 YNNKEL, per germline (reference sequence). The V gene lost 4 bases and the J gene lost 10 bases, with 11 bases spanning the gap. This CDR3 region has 12 residues. CDR3 amino acids: CASSPGRAEQFF. The CDR3 nucleotides read TGTGCCAGCAGCCCCGGCCGAGCCGAGCAGTTCTTC.

This clonotype was observed a few times. CDR3 coding DNA: TGTGCCAGCTCCGTCTTGGCAGCAACTAATGAAAAACTGTTTTTT. It translates to CASSVLAATNEKLFF. This chain connects TRBV7-2 to TRBJ1-4; no clear D gene. Trimming stripped 8 bases from V and 0 bases from J, with 13 bases between. Germline V lookup: CDR1 SGHTA, CDR2 FQGNSA. CDR3 size: 15 residues.